This T cell receptor (beta chain) was profiled in a study of neoadjuvant anti-PD-1 for oral cavity cancer. Time point denoted: after neoadjuvant nivolumab, at surgical resection. The V end was cut by 4 bases, the J end by 8 bases, with 17 bases between. This CDR3 has 15 residues. From germline, CDR1 is SGHAT and CDR2 FQNNGV. Sequencing used immunoSEQ multiplex PCR; TCRdb keeps in-frame clones, though not all of them. The sample includes more than 10,000 clones, over 70% of them seen just once. Source: PBMCs, taken after nivolumab (anti-PD-1) treatment. The chain joins TRBV11-2 to TRBJ1-4; D ambiguous. The receptor comes from a person aged 35 to 85 with oral cavity squamous cell carcinoma. The DNA of the CDR3 is TGTGCCAGCAGCTCCCTGAACGGGGTGCACGAAAAACTGTTTTTT. It is translated as CASSSLNGVHEKLFF. The full variable domain, completed using reference TRBV11-2 and TRBJ1-4, is EAGVAQSPRYKIIEKRQSVAFWCNPISGHATLYWYQQILGQGPKLLIQFQNNGVVDDSQLPKDRFSAERLKGVDSTLKIQPAKLEDSAVYLCASSSLNGVHEKLFFGSGTQLSVL.